Listed below are T cell receptor beta chains from one sample, sequenced in a study of T cells in Graves' hyperthyroidism and ophthalmopathy. TCRdb itself ran the multiplex PCR reads through MiXCR, one entry per CDR3 protein. This table has a few hundred thousand distinct CDR3 sequences, roughly 50% appearing once. Sequenced: peripheral blood or thyroid tissue (not recorded which). These receptor sequences come from an adult woman with Graves' disease, either hyperthyroidism or ophthalmopathy (not recorded which). CDR3s include the opening cysteine and the closing phenylalanine or tryptophan. D genes are given only for firm matches. The size of a clone is reported for some rows only, either as once, few or many, or as a class for expanded clones.

>.|TRBJ1-2|.|TRBV7-8
CASSSGARYTF
TGTGCCAGCAGCTCAGGGGCCCGCTACACCTTC
>.|TRBJ2-2|.|TRBV20-1
CSARGLGELFF
TGCAGTGCTAGAGGTCTCGGGGAGCTGTTTTTT
>TRBD1|TRBJ2-5|.|TRBV20-1
CGQGTETQYF
TGCGGACAGGGGACGGAGACCCAGTACTTC
>TRBD1|TRBJ1-2|many|TRBV7-2
CASSPHDRGPYGYTF
TGTGCCAGCAGCCCTCACGACAGGGGCCCCTATGGCTACACCTTC
>.|TRBJ2-5|many|TRBV15
CATSRASYEETQYF
TGTGCCACCAGCAGAGCGAGTTACGAAGAGACCCAGTACTTC
>TRBD2|TRBJ2-7|few|TRBV7-9
CASSSAGWASGPPEQYF
TGTGCCAGCAGCTCAGCGGGTTGGGCTAGCGGCCCCCCCGAGCAGTACTTC
>.|TRBJ1-1|few|TRBV24-1
CATSDHGKGTEAFF
TGTGCCACCAGTGATCACGGTAAGGGGACTGAAGCTTTCTTT
>.|TRBJ1-2|many|TRBV7-9
CASSPPGFRDLNYGYTF
TGTGCCAGCAGCCCCCCAGGGTTTCGAGATCTCAACTATGGCTACACCTTC
>.|TRBJ1-2|.|TRBV10-2
CASSATLTGGPIPF
TGTGCCAGCAGCGCGACCCTGACAGGAGGGCCTATACCCTTC
>.|TRBJ1-5|few|TRBV24-1
CATSESQQHSNQPQHF
TGTGCCACCAGTGAATCCCAACAGCATAGCAATCAGCCCCAGCATTTT
>.|TRBJ2-7|few|TRBV10-3
CAIRGPLEYEQYF
TGTGCCATCAGGGGCCCCCTCGAGTACGAGCAGTACTTC
>.|TRBJ1-5|.|TRBV7-8
CASSAWTVSRNQPQHF
TGTGCCAGCAGCGCCTGGACAGTCTCTCGCAATCAGCCCCAGCATTTT
>.|TRBJ1-1|.|TRBV11-2
CASSLNSLNTEAFF
TGTGCCAGCAGCTTAAACAGTCTGAACACTGAAGCTTTCTTT
>.|TRBJ2-2|.|TRBV7-2
CASSLAAPGNTGELFF
TGTGCCAGCAGCTTAGCGGCTCCCGGGAACACCGGGGAGCTGTTTTTT
>.|TRBJ2-5|many|TRBV20-1
CSAPGQETQYF
TGCAGTGCCCCGGGGCAAGAGACCCAGTACTTC
>.|TRBJ1-1|.|TRBV6-4
CASSDSGSGGTAEAFF
TGTGCCAGCAGTGACTCGGGATCTGGGGGTACGGCTGAAGCTTTCTTT
>.|TRBJ1-4|.|TRBV12-3/TRBV12-4
CASSWGGNEKLFF
TGTGCCAGCAGTTGGGGGGGTAATGAAAAACTGTTTTTT
>.|TRBJ1-1|.|TRBV13
CASSVDGLGTEAFF
TGTGCCAGCAGCGTGGACGGGCTGGGCACTGAAGCTTTCTTT
>TRBD1|TRBJ1-5|.|TRBV10-2
CASSELLTGGLNQPQHF
TGCGCCAGCAGTGAGCTTTTGACAGGGGGCCTCAATCAGCCCCAGCATTTT
>.|TRBJ2-4|.|TRBV13
CASATALAKNIQYF
TGTGCCAGCGCTACGGCTCTAGCCAAAAACATTCAGTACTTC
>TRBD2|TRBJ2-2|many|TRBV24-1
CATSEPTSGGSGELFF
TGTGCCACCAGTGAGCCGACTAGCGGAGGATCCGGGGAGCTGTTTTTT
>.|TRBJ2-7|.|TRBV5-1
CASSPPRDGRNEQYF
TGCGCCAGCAGCCCACCAAGGGACGGTCGGAACGAGCAGTACTTC
>TRBD2|TRBJ2-7|many|TRBV29-1
CSVGLAGLEQYF
TGCAGCGTTGGACTAGCGGGACTCGAGCAGTACTTC
>TRBD1|TRBJ2-5|once|TRBV10-3
CASSFIGTGGETQYF
TGTGCCAGCAGCTTTATCGGGACAGGAGGAGAGACCCAGTACTTC
>TRBD2|TRBJ2-5|many|TRBV15
CATSNPGTSGSGGTQYF
TGTGCCACCAGTAACCCCGGGACTAGCGGGAGTGGTGGGACCCAGTACTTC
>TRBD1|TRBJ1-4|few|TRBV28
CASRGTAIQGEKLFF
TGTGCCAGCAGGGGGACAGCCATTCAAGGGGAAAAACTGTTTTTT
>.|TRBJ2-5|many|TRBV11-2
CASSPLGPPGETQYF
TGTGCCAGCAGCCCTTTGGGGCCCCCGGGAGAGACCCAGTACTTC
>.|TRBJ2-2|.|TRBV20-1
CSARIPGLGNTRELFF
TGCAGTGCTAGAATACCGGGGCTTGGAAACACCAGGGAGCTGTTTTTT
>TRBD1|TRBJ2-2|many|TRBV5-1
CASARGTGIAAGELFF
TGCGCCAGCGCCCGGGGGACAGGGATCGCGGCCGGGGAGCTGTTTTTT
>TRBD1|TRBJ1-1|few|TRBV10-3
CAISEPGDRDEAFF
TGTGCCATCAGTGAGCCCGGGGACAGGGACGAAGCTTTCTTT
>TRBD1|TRBJ1-1|once|TRBV9
CASSGPGQGAAFF
TGTGCCAGCAGCGGACCGGGACAGGGGGCGGCTTTCTTT
>.|TRBJ1-1|many|TRBV20-1
CSARDPTTNTEAFF
TGCAGTGCTAGAGATCCAACAACGAACACTGAAGCTTTCTTT
>.|TRBJ1-1|.|TRBV7-2
CASSSSGQRAFF
TGTGCCAGCAGTTCCTCCGGGCAGCGAGCTTTCTTT
>TRBD1|TRBJ1-2|many|TRBV5-1
CASSLNRGLHGYTF
TGCGCCAGCAGCTTGAACAGGGGGCTACATGGCTACACCTTC
>.|TRBJ1-5|many|TRBV2
CASSQARDQPQHF
TGTGCCAGCAGTCAGGCCCGGGACCAGCCCCAGCATTTT
>.|TRBJ2-5|.|TRBV4-1
CASSQRGLGITKETQYF
TGCGCCAGCAGCCAGCGGGGGCTAGGGATCACCAAAGAGACCCAGTACTTC